The following is a TCR beta chain sequence with its context. Its antigen is unidentified. CDR3 length: 16 residues. J gave up 0 bases and V 1 base, and 3 bases lay outside the gene matches. Looked up from germline, CDR1 is WSHSY and CDR2 is SAAADI. This entry is derived from a study of post-analysis software for immune sequencing data. The overall study: The disease courses covered relapsing-remitting, secondary progressive and progressive-relapsing multiple sclerosis.

Study results and limitations: In multiple sclerosis, normalized Chao1 diversity was significantly below that of controls. Patients used several TRBV segments, including TRBV5-6, TRBV5-1 and TRBV20-1, more often than controls. Pronounced co-clustering by F measure was evident among identically batched samples.

Sequencing libraries made from TCR beta cDNA carried unique molecular identifiers. TCRdb itself ran the PCR reads through MiXCR, one entry per CDR3 protein. The sample holds a few hundred thousand distinct CDR3 sequences, less than 35% seen once. The chain has TRBV10-2 and TRBJ2-5, with 9 bases fitting TRBD2. Sequenced sample: blood. The sequence was collected from a girl aged 5 to 17 with multiple sclerosis. The CDR3 loop reads CASSEFLAGNQETQYF. For the CDR3, the DNA is TGCGCCAGCAGTGAGTTTCTAGCGGGGAACCAAGAGACCCAGTACTTC.